A selection of T cell receptor beta chains follows, all from one sample in a study of blood T cell repertoires in COVID-19. This table comes from immunoSEQ multiplex PCR, and its TCRdb copy is limited to in-frame clones, with some not included. The table lists 30,000 to 45,000 clones, roughly 86% of them singletons. Material: peripheral blood. The source of these receptors is a human donor in a cohort sampled during active COVID-19. Each CDR3 is given with its conserved first and last residue. D genes are given only for firm matches. Clone size is stated in some rows and not others, as once, few, many or a class when expanded.

once TRBJ2-1 TRBV11-2 . TGTGCCAGCAGCTTAGTGTCGGAGCAGTTCTTC CASSLVSEQFF
few TRBJ1-6 TRBV10-1 . TGCGCCAGCAGTGGGCCCAACAGGGATTCACCCCTCCACTTT CASSGPNRDSPLHF
. TRBJ1-5 TRBV6-5 . TGTGCCAGCAGGCCCCGGAGCAATCAGCCCCAGCATTTT CASRPRSNQPQHF
. TRBJ1-5 TRBV6-1 TRBD1 TGTGCCAGCAGTGAAGGGACAGGGGGTCGGCAGCCCCAGCATTTT CASSEGTGGRQPQHF
once TRBJ2-5 TRBV28 . TGTGCCAGCAGGCAGGGTCAAGAGACCCAGTACTTC CASRQGQETQYF
. TRBJ2-6 TRBV7-9 TRBD1 TGTGCCAGCAGTTCAACAGGGGTCGGGGCCAACGTCCTGACTTTC CASSSTGVGANVLTF
. TRBJ1-5 TRBV30 . TGTGCCTGGAGTGTACTACAGGGCGGTCAGCCCCAGCATTTT CAWSVLQGGQPQHF
. TRBJ2-7 TRBV6-2/TRBV6-3 . TGTGCCAGCAGTCGTACTAGCCGGATCACCTACGAGCAGTACTTC CASSRTSRITYEQYF
once TRBJ2-7 TRBV5-1 TRBD1 TGCGCCAGCAGCTTGGAACAGGGGGTTTACGAGCAGTACTTC CASSLEQGVYEQYF
. TRBJ2-5 TRBV5-1 . TGCGCCAGCAGCTCCCAAATGTACCAAGAGACCCAGTACTTC CASSSQMYQETQYF
. TRBJ2-2 TRBV9 . TGTGCCAGCAGCGTAGAGGACAGACCTTACACCGGGGAGCTGTTTTTT CASSVEDRPYTGELFF
. TRBJ2-7 TRBV19 TRBD2 TGTGCCAGTAGGACCCGGGAGGGTCGCGACGAGCAGTACTTC CASRTREGRDEQYF
. TRBJ1-2 TRBV21-1 . TGTGCCAGCCCCAGAGGGGAGCGGGATAACTATGGCTACACCTTC CASPRGERDNYGYTF
. TRBJ2-6 TRBV9 TRBD1 TGTGCCAGCAGCTCTCGGACAGGGGGCGCTTCTGGGGCCAACGTCCTGACTTTC CASSSRTGGASGANVLTF
. TRBJ2-1 TRBV19 . TGTGCCAGTAGTATCAGGCAGGGCTACAATGAGCAGTTCTTC CASSIRQGYNEQFF